This T cell receptor (beta chain) was sequenced for a study of CD8+CD57+ T cells in acquired aplastic anemia. In the study overall: Sorted cells (CD4+ and CD8+) yielded DNA amounts that averaged about 2.9 ug.

Template material for TCR beta VDJ and CDR3 profiling consisted of genomic DNA. One entry per CDR3 protein, called by TCRdb with MiXCR from the reads. This sample has a few hundred thousand distinct CDR3 sequences, with about two thirds found just once. This clonotype was seen ten or more times. The sequencing sample was made of sorted CD4+, CD8+, or CD8+CD57+ T cells (not recorded which) from PBMCs. The clonotype was recovered from a human donor in good health, serving as a control.

This chain's CDR3 is CASSLQGSPYNEQFF. The CDR3 DNA sequence: TGTGCCAGCAGCTTACAGGGGAGTCCCTACAATGAGCAGTTCTTC. The rearrangement joins TRBV5-4 to TRBJ2-1, with 7 bases fitting TRBD1. The CDR3 runs 15 residues. V shed 2 bases and J 2 bases; nucleotides not matched to a gene: 4. The germline CDR1 and CDR2 sequences are SGHNT and YYREEE (reference sequence).